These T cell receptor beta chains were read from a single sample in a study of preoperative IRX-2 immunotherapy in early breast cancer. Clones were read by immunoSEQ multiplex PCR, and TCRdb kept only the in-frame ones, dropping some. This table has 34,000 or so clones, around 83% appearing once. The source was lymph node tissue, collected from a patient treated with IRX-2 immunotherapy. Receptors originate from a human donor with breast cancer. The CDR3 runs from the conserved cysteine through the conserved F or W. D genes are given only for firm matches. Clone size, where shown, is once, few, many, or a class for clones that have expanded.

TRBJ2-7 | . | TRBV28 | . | CASRKGHYYEQYF | TGTGCCAGCAGGAAGGGACACTACTACGAGCAGTACTTC
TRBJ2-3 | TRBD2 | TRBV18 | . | CASSPGTSGRKTDTQYF | TGTGCCAGCTCACCTGGGACTAGCGGGAGAAAAACAGATACGCAGTATTTT
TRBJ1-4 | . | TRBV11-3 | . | CASSQGEGSNEKLFF | TGTGCCAGCAGCCAAGGGGAGGGGTCTAATGAAAAACTGTTTTTT
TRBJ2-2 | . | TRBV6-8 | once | CASSLRGRNTGELFF | TGTGCCAGCAGTCTCAGGGGCAGGAACACCGGGGAGCTGTTTTTT
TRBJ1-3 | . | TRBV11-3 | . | CASSLGGVSSGNTIYF | TGTGCCAGCAGCTTAGGAGGGGTGAGCTCTGGAAACACCATATATTTT
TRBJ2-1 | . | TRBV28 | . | CASISGTPISYNEQFF | TGTGCCAGCATCTCCGGGACCCCAATCTCCTACAATGAGCAGTTCTTC
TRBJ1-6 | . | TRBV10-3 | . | CAIRWGDLNSPLHF | TGTGCCATCCGTTGGGGGGACCTTAATTCACCCCTCCACTTT
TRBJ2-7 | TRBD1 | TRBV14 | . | CASSQALGRDSAYEQYF | TGTGCCAGCAGCCAAGCCCTTGGCCGGGACAGCGCCTACGAGCAGTACTTC
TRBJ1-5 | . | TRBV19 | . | CASSTIVGPQHF | TGTGCCAGTAGTACCATCGTAGGGCCCCAGCATTTT
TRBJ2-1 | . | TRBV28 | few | CASSPEISPALF | TGTGCCAGCAGTCCCGAGATCTCTCCTGCTCTCTTC
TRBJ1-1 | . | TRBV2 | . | CASSEVGTEAFF | TGTGCCAGCAGTGAAGTGGGCACTGAAGCTTTCTTT
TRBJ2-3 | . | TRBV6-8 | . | CASLYGYTSTDTQYF | TGTGCCAGCCTCTATGGGTACACCTCCACAGATACGCAGTATTTT
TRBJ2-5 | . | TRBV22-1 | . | CASSLPGTRKETQYF | TGTGCCAGCAGTTTGCCCGGGACTAGAAAAGAGACCCAGTACTTC
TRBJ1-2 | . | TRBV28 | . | CASRTTGFGYTF | TGTGCCAGCAGAACCACAGGGTTTGGCTACACCTTC
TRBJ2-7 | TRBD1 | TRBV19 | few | CASRSRDRGSYEQYF | TGTGCCAGTAGGAGTAGGGACAGGGGCTCCTACGAGCAGTACTTC
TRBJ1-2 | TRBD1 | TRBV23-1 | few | CASRPQGARGYTF | TGCGCCAGCAGACCGCAGGGGGCTAGGGGCTACACCTTC
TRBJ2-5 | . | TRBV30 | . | CAWSVREQGRETQYF | TGTGCCTGGAGTGTGAGGGAGCAGGGGAGAGAGACCCAGTACTTC
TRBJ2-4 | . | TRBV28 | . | CASRTRTALVPIQYF | TGTGCCAGCAGAACACGGACCGCCCTGGTCCCCATTCAGTACTTC
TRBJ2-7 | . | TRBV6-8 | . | CASSYYPGSSYEQYF | TGTGCCAGCAGTTACTATCCAGGGAGCTCCTACGAGCAGTACTTC
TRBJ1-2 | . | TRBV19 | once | CASRRGNGYTF | TGTGCCAGTAGAAGGGGGAATGGCTACACCTTC
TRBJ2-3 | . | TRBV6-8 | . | CAIRRDGSTDTQYF | TGTGCCATACGACGGGACGGTAGCACAGATACGCAGTATTTT
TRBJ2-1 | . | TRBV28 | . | CASSFSVSYNEQFF | TGTGCCAGCAGTTTCAGCGTTTCCTACAATGAGCAGTTCTTC
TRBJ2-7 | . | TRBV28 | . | CASSLRGFSYEQYF | TGTGCCAGCAGTTTACGGGGCTTCTCCTACGAGCAGTACTTC
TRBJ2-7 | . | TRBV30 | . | CAWRSTYEQYF | TGTGCCTGGAGGTCAACCTATGAGCAGTACTTC
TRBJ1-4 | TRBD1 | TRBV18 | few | CASSGRTGDNEKLFF | TGTGCCAGCTCCGGGAGGACAGGTGATAATGAAAAACTGTTTTTT
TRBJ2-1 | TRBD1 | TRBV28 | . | CASLDTPGQGHNEQFF | TGTGCCAGCCTCGATACCCCGGGACAGGGCCACAATGAGCAGTTCTTC
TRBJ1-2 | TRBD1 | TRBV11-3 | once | CASSSYGTGYGYTF | TGTGCCAGCAGTTCCTATGGGACAGGGTATGGCTACACCTTC
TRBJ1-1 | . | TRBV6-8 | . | CASSPRGGNTEAFF | TGTGCCAGCAGCCCAAGGGGGGGAAACACTGAAGCTTTCTTT
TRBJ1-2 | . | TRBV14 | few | CASSLGLPNF | TGTGCCAGCAGTCTGGGACTGCCAAACTTC
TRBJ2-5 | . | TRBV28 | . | CASRDSGRETQYF | TGTGCCAGCAGGGATAGCGGTAGGGAGACCCAGTACTTC
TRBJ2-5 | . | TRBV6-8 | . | CASTKIGGQTETQYF | TGTGCCAGCACTAAAATCGGGGGACAGACGGAGACCCAGTACTTC
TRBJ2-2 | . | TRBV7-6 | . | CASSVQGPYTGELFF | TGTGCCAGCAGCGTACAGGGCCCCTACACCGGGGAGCTGTTTTTT
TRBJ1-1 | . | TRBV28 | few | CASSFYEITEAFF | TGTGCCAGCAGTTTTTACGAGATCACTGAAGCTTTCTTT
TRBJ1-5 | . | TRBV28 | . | CASSSPLAIQGGNQPQHF | TGTGCCAGCAGTTCCCCTCTGGCTATACAGGGAGGCAATCAGCCCCAGCATTTT
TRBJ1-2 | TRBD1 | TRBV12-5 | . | CASTDDRGPYGYTF | TGTGCCAGCACCGACGACAGGGGACCTTATGGCTACACCTTC
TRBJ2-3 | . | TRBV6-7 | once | CASSLRRGPGATDTQYF | TGTGCCAGCAGCCTCCGACGGGGTCCCGGGGCCACAGATACGCAGTATTTT
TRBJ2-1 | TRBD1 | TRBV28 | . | CASALQGQSYNEQFF | TGTGCCAGCGCCCTCCAGGGACAGTCCTACAATGAGCAGTTCTTC